This T cell receptor (beta chain) was sequenced during a study of blood T cell repertoires in COVID-19 (dated by TCRdb to the early 2020s). About the investigation overall: The collaborator samples originated in the United States, Italy and Spain and spanned the acute and convalescent phases of COVID-19. The prospective study material was composed of cDNA or gDNA derived from T cells, B-cell-depleted T cells, or PBMCs. HLA class I and class II types, where available, came from metadata supplied by the sample provider rather than from assay-based typing. The samples were drawn from the first 160 participants of the ongoing ImmuneRACE study and from 1,254 subjects provided by 6 global collaborators. A freely available public database, intended as a resource for researchers studying the immune response to SARS-CoV-2, is where the repertoires were released. The sample metadata nearly always contained a de-identified subject ID, COVID-19 status, age in years and sex. Subjects who had been exposed to COVID-19, were actively infected with it, or had recovered from it provided the deeply sampled blood TCRbeta repertoires that made up the dataset. Paper-wide results and their limitations: The amount of clinical and demographic metadata varied by source and participant and was provided uncurated.

TCRbeta CDR3 regions were amplified from genomic DNA using the immunoSEQ Assay, a bias-controlled multiplex PCR. The published analysis was carried out like this. Nucleated cell counts per sample were estimated from amplification of reference gene primers within the assay. To quantify the absolute abundance of each unique TCRbeta CDR3 rearrangement, sequence reads were collapsed and filtered. For each sample, productive Simpson clonality was calculated as the square root of Simpson's diversity index over productive rearrangements. As stored in TCRdb, this immuneACCESS dataset retains in-frame rearrangements with V and J assigned. A fraction of the clones does not appear; measured against another copy, unresolved V genes explain less than half of the discrepancy, and the remainder lacks a known reason. V and J calls and clone size are copied from that table; D and trimming were computed from the DNA. Within this sample are under 250,000 clones, with more than 85% of them counted one time only. The ten largest clones add up to just over 0.7% of the sample.

With respect to this clone: The antigen it recognizes is unknown. The input lacks base qualities; no much larger clone sits a single base away.

The collaborating institutions used their own protocols to collect whole blood in K2EDTA tubes. For TCRbeta analysis, collaborator samples were shipped as frozen whole blood, as isolated PBMCs, or as DNA extracted from either sample type. This sequence was found in a man aged 40-50 years with acute or convalescent COVID-19. The specimen sequenced was peripheral blood.

The CDR3 is CASTPSTGRLYGYTF. The nucleotide sequence reads TGTGCCAGCACCCCTTCGACAGGAAGACTCTATGGCTACACCTTC. Recombination linked TRBV6-1 to TRBJ1-2, with TRBD1 as a weak D call on 6 bases. The germline V gene sets CDR1 to MNHNS and CDR2 to SASEGT. V is reduced by 7 bases and J by 4 bases, leaving a spacing of 19 bases between them. Inclusive of the bounding cysteine and phenylalanine, the CDR3 is 15 residues long. Of all the DNA, just the CDR3 is kept, 45 bases in frame from base 1.